A selection of T cell receptor beta chains follows, all from one sample in a study of blood T cell repertoires in COVID-19. Libraries were prepared by immunoSEQ multiplex PCR; TCRdb keeps only in-frame clonotypes and omits some of them. In the table there are 170,000 or so clones, about 82% of which are singletons. Specimen: peripheral blood. These TCRs come from a man aged 45-65 years with active or convalescent COVID-19. CDR3s include the opening cysteine and the closing phenylalanine or tryptophan. Each record gives: V gene, J gene, D gene, CDR3 protein, CDR3 DNA. A D gene is named only where the DNA matches it firmly.

v_gene: TRBV4-1; j_gene: TRBJ2-7; d_gene: TRBD2; CDR3aa: CASSQAQRGTYEQYF; CDR3nt: TGCGCCAGCAGCCAAGCGCAGCGGGGGACCTACGAGCAGTACTTC
v_gene: TRBV5-1; j_gene: TRBJ1-2; d_gene: .; CDR3aa: CASSLSGGNYGYTF; CDR3nt: TGCGCCAGCAGCTTGTCCGGAGGTAACTATGGCTACACCTTC
v_gene: TRBV7-9; j_gene: TRBJ2-7; d_gene: .; CDR3aa: CASSPTDSYEQYF; CDR3nt: TGTGCCAGCAGCCCAACGGACAGCTACGAGCAGTACTTC
v_gene: TRBV7-6; j_gene: TRBJ2-1; d_gene: .; CDR3aa: CASSLMGASSYNEQFF; CDR3nt: TGTGCCAGCAGCTTAATGGGGGCGAGCTCCTACAATGAGCAGTTCTTC
v_gene: TRBV5-4; j_gene: TRBJ2-1; d_gene: TRBD2; CDR3aa: CASSSLETSGTSEQFF; CDR3nt: TGTGCCAGCAGCTCACTTGAGACTAGCGGGACTTCTGAGCAGTTCTTC
v_gene: TRBV11-2; j_gene: TRBJ1-5; d_gene: .; CDR3aa: CASSRGGQGSNQPQHF; CDR3nt: TGTGCCAGCAGCCGGGGGGGGCAGGGAAGCAATCAGCCCCAGCATTTT
v_gene: TRBV23-1; j_gene: TRBJ2-7; d_gene: TRBD1; CDR3aa: CASSRNKLPTGVTYEQYF; CDR3nt: TGCGCCAGCAGTCGAAATAAACTCCCGACAGGGGTGACCTACGAGCAGTACTTC
v_gene: TRBV4-2; j_gene: TRBJ1-2; d_gene: TRBD1; CDR3aa: CASSQSQGASGGYTF; CDR3nt: TGTGCCAGCAGCCAATCCCAGGGGGCGAGTGGTGGCTACACCTTC
v_gene: TRBV27; j_gene: TRBJ1-1; d_gene: .; CDR3aa: CASSYRRSTEAFF; CDR3nt: TGTGCCAGCAGTTATCGAAGGAGCACTGAAGCTTTCTTT
v_gene: TRBV5-1; j_gene: TRBJ2-1; d_gene: TRBD2; CDR3aa: CASSLAAGLAYNEQFF; CDR3nt: TGCGCCAGCAGCTTGGCCGCAGGACTAGCCTACAATGAGCAGTTCTTC
v_gene: TRBV27; j_gene: TRBJ2-1; d_gene: .; CDR3aa: CASSLGAEQFF; CDR3nt: TGTGCCAGCAGTTTAGGGGCAGAGCAGTTCTTC